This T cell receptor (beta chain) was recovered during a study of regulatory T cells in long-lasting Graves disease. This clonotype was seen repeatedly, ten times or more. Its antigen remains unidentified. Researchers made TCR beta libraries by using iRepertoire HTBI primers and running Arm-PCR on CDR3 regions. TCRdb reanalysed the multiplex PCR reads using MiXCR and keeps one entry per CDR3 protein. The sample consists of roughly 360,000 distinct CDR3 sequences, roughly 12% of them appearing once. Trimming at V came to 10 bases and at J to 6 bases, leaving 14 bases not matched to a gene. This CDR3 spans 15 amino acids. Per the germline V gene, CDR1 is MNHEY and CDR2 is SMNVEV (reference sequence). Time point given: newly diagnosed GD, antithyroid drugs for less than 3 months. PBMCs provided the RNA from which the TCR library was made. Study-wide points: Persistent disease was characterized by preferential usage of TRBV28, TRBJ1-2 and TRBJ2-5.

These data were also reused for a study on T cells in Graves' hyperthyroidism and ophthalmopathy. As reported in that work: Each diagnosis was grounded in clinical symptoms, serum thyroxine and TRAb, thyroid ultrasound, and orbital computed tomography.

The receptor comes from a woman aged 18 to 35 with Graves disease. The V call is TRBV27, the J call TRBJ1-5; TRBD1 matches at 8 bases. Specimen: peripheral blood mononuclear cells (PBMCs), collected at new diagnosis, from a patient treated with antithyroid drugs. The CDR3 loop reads CATRGQGRFPQPQHF. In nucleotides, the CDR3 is TGTGCCACCAGAGGACAGGGAAGGTTCCCTCAGCCCCAGCATTTT.